This TCR beta chain is drawn from a study of Ad26.COV2.S vaccination and SARS-CoV-2 variants. Study background: Donor was in the COV1001 Ad26.COV2.S trial arm. Once, or twice with 56 days between doses, Ad26.COV2.S was given intramuscularly.

Germline values: CDR1 SGHRS, CDR2 YFSETQ. The CDR3 loop spans 16 amino acids. Trimming shortened V by 4 bases and J by 8 bases, and 22 bases separated the two germline ends. TCRdb keeps only in-frame clones here, not all; method: immunoSEQ multiplex PCR. Of approximately 400,000 clones in the sample, about 83% were seen once. Treatment defined: around 19 received Ad26.COV2.S at low or high dose, single or two shots; a few received placebo; per-sample allocation not given. Sampling happened 63 days after the first vaccine or placebo injection. An 18-55-year-old adult in Boston served as donor. Vaccine was an Ad26 vector expressing Wuhan-strain SARS-CoV-2 spike.

Sequencing was performed on peripheral blood, taken in a trial of Ad26.COV2.S vaccine versus placebo. V is TRBV5-1 and J is TRBJ2-1, with TRBD1 as a possible D gene (6 bases). The source of this sequence is a person between 18 and 65 years old who received the Ad26.COV2.S COVID-19 vaccine or a placebo. CDR3 in amino acids: CASSPPEGVGSHEQFF. The DNA for the CDR3 is TGCGCCAGCAGCCCCCCTGAGGGGGTCGGTTCTCATGAGCAGTTCTTC.